This T cell receptor beta chain emerged from a study of OX40 agonist ivuxolimab in advanced cancers. Across the whole study: While on treatment, patients had intravenous ivuxolimab at 0.01 to 10 mg/kg every 2 weeks. The diagnoses of dose-escalation patients were hepatocellular carcinoma, melanoma, renal cell or head and neck cancer. Mean age roughly 65 years, range roughly 20 to 85; about 81% male.

This clone was detected only once. Its antigen is not identified. Germline V gives CDR1 SEHNR, CDR2 FQNEAQ (reference sequence). V was pared by 7 bases and J by 8 bases, with 15 bases between. The CDR3 loop spans 13 amino acids. Some clones are missing from TCRdb's copy, which holds only in-frame ones; the method was immunoSEQ multiplex PCR. Of almost 85,000 clones detected, roughly nine tenths appear once; the ten largest clones hold 0.15% to 0.2%. Study-wide results and caveats: The expanded peripheral T cells' antigen specificity was not determined.

The genes are TRBV7-9 and TRBJ1-3, with D unresolved. This TCR was recovered from an adult with an advanced solid tumor such as melanoma, head and neck, liver or kidney cancer. The sequencing here drew on CD4+ or CD8+ T cells sorted from blood, taken in a trial of the OX40 agonist ivuxolimab. The CDR3 sequence: CASTQARLDTIYF. Written as DNA, the CDR3 is TGTGCCAGCACCCAAGCGAGGTTAGACACCATATATTTT.